This TCR beta chain was sequenced in a study of shared clonotypes between healthy human individuals. V shed 7 bases and J 1 base; nucleotides not matched to a gene: 4. The CDR3 loop spans 14 amino acids. Germline loops: CDR1 LNHDA, CDR2 SQIVND (reference sequence). Using immunoSEQ multiplex PCR, the repertoire was profiled, and TCRdb retains in-frame clones only, with some absent. Of approximately 620,000 clones listed, more than 95% were seen once; the top ten hold 0.045% to 0.07%. The sample was naive CD4+ T cells sorted from blood. The sample's subset: CD45RA+ positively selected. The receptor was isolated from a woman between 25 and 40 years old in good health. The chain is built from TRBV19 and TRBJ1-5; 7 nucleotides agree with TRBD1. CDR3 bases: TGTGCCAGTACGACGGGACAGAGCAATCAGCCCCAGCATTTT. This gives the protein CASTTGQSNQPQHF.